A selection of T cell receptor beta chains follows, all from one sample in a study of blood T cell repertoires in COVID-19. The protocol was immunoSEQ multiplex PCR, while the TCRdb copy is restricted to in-frame clones and leaves out a portion. The sample consists of 250,000 to 300,000 clones, approximately 87% of them appearing once. The sequenced sample was peripheral blood. The receptors here all came from a woman aged 25 to 39 with COVID-19, enrolled during active disease. The CDR3 runs from the conserved cysteine through the conserved F or W. D genes are given only for firm matches. Where a row states a size, it is once, few, many or the class of an expanded clone; other rows omit it.

CATSRDKQGATDTQYF,TGTGCCACCAGCAGAGATAAACAGGGAGCGACAGATACGCAGTATTTT,TRBV15,TRBJ2-3,16,NA,NA
CASRQTINTEAFF,TGTGCCAGCAGACAGACGATAAACACTGAAGCTTTCTTT,TRBV2,TRBJ1-1,13,NA,NA
CAWRDYGEQYF,TGTGCCTGGAGGGACTACGGCGAGCAGTACTTC,TRBV30,TRBJ2-7,11,NA,NA
CASSEDGLQAYEQYF,TGTGCCAGCAGTGAAGATGGCTTACAGGCCTACGAGCAGTACTTC,TRBV6-1,TRBJ2-7,15,once,NA
CASSQEDAAGGPYNEQFF,TGCGCCAGCAGCCAAGAGGACGCAGCGGGGGGACCCTACAATGAGCAGTTCTTC,TRBV4-1,TRBJ2-1,18,NA,TRBD2
CASSGGADRYSNTEAFF,TGTGCCAGCAGCGGGGGGGCGGACAGATACTCAAACACTGAAGCTTTCTTT,TRBV5-4,TRBJ1-1,17,NA,NA
CASSPPGQFNYGYTF,TGTGCCAGCTCACCGCCCGGACAGTTTAACTATGGCTACACCTTC,TRBV18,TRBJ1-2,15,NA,NA
CASSPRDSSYEQYF,TGTGCCAGCTCACCAAGGGACAGCTCCTACGAGCAGTACTTC,TRBV18,TRBJ2-7,14,NA,TRBD1
CASSHLELAGAPSTDTQYF,TGTGCCAGCAGCCACCTTGAACTAGCGGGGGCCCCTAGCACAGATACGCAGTATTTT,TRBV5-7,TRBJ2-3,19,NA,TRBD2
CASSLAGTGVSEAFF,TGTGCCAGCAGCTTAGCCGGGACAGGGGTTTCTGAAGCTTTCTTT,TRBV5-4,TRBJ1-1,15,once,TRBD1
CASSLAGGSYEQYF,TGTGCCAGCAGTTTAGCGGGGGGCTCCTACGAGCAGTACTTC,TRBV5-4,TRBJ2-7,14,NA,TRBD2
CAINTGGNEQFF,TGTGCCATCAATACAGGGGGCAATGAGCAGTTCTTC,TRBV10-3,TRBJ2-1,12,NA,TRBD1
CASSSHTSLGTDTQYF,TGTGCCAGCAGTTCTCACACTAGCCTCGGCACAGATACGCAGTATTTT,TRBV27,TRBJ2-3,16,NA,NA
CASSHSQRAEAFF,TGTGCCAGCAGCCACTCCCAGAGGGCTGAAGCTTTCTTT,TRBV3-1/TRBV3-2,TRBJ1-1,13,NA,NA
CASSEQGRANEAFF,TGCGCCAGCAGCGAACAGGGTCGTGCGAATGAAGCTTTCTTT,TRBV5-1,TRBJ1-1,14,NA,NA
CASSLREADTQYF,TGTGCCAGCAGCCTCCGGGAGGCAGATACGCAGTATTTT,TRBV3-1/TRBV3-2,TRBJ2-3,13,NA,TRBD2
CASSPKRGGLTDTQYF,TGTGCCAGCAGCCCTAAGCGGGGGGGCCTCACAGATACGCAGTATTTT,TRBV7-9,TRBJ2-3,16,NA,TRBD2
CASSRDRGSGNTIYF,TGTGCCAGCAGCCGGGACAGGGGATCTGGAAACACCATATATTTT,TRBV7-6,TRBJ1-3,15,few,TRBD1
CASSYSSGTPIEAFF,TGTGCCAGCAGTTACTCTAGCGGGACTCCTATAGAGGCTTTCTTT,TRBV6-5,TRBJ1-1,15,NA,NA
CASSFGTTGSYSNQPQHF,TGTGCCAGCAGCTTCGGGACTACAGGGTCATATAGCAATCAGCCCCAGCATTTT,TRBV7-6,TRBJ1-5,18,NA,NA
CASSFPRETQYF,TGTGCCAGCAGCTTCCCCCGAGAGACCCAGTACTTC,TRBV7-9,TRBJ2-5,12,NA,NA
CASSSVAQYF,TGTGCCAGCAGCTCAGTTGCCCAGTACTTC,TRBV7-2,TRBJ2-5,10,NA,NA
CSVDRGRAYGYTF,TGCAGCGTCGATAGGGGGCGAGCCTATGGCTACACCTTC,TRBV29-1,TRBJ1-2,13,NA,TRBD1
CASSDGTGGLDEQFF,TGTGCCAGCAGTGATGGGACAGGGGGCTTAGATGAGCAGTTCTTC,TRBV6-1,TRBJ2-1,15,NA,TRBD1
CASSFRQGGTDTQYF,TGTGCCAGCAGCTTCCGACAGGGAGGCACAGATACGCAGTATTTT,TRBV11-2,TRBJ2-3,15,NA,TRBD1
CASSIRGESEQFF,TGTGCCAGCAGCATCAGGGGGGAGAGTGAGCAGTTCTTC,TRBV3-1/TRBV3-2,TRBJ2-1,13,NA,NA
CASSRRGPPDDTQYF,TGCGCCAGCAGCCGGCGGGGGCCTCCCGACGATACGCAGTATTTT,TRBV5-1,TRBJ2-3,15,NA,NA
CASSLGQGANYGYTF,TGCGCCAGCAGCTTGGGTCAGGGCGCCAACTATGGCTACACCTTC,TRBV5-1,TRBJ1-2,15,NA,NA